These 16 T cell receptor beta chains share one sample of origin, sequenced in a study of T cells after yellow fever vaccination. TCRdb itself ran the 5' RACE reads through MiXCR, one entry per CDR3 protein. The data hold about 320,000 distinct CDR3 sequences, with about 4.5% observed a single time. The specimen was PBMCs, collected 15 days after the yellow fever booster vaccination. The receptors derive from a man between 18 and 29 years old who received the YFV17D yellow fever vaccine.

The chain combines TRBV5-1 with TRBJ2-2; D possibly corresponds to TRBD2 (7 bases). V lost 6 bases and J lost 4, with 16 bases in between. Germline V CDR1 and CDR2: SGHRS, YFSETQ. This CDR3 comprises 15 residues. In DNA, the CDR3 is TGCGCCAGCACACTCGCGGGGGCCACCACCGGGGAGCTGTTTTTT. It specifies CASTLAGATTGELFF.

This clonotype was counted at least ten times. V usage is TRBV12-3 or TRBV12-4 and J usage is TRBJ1-4, with D unresolved. Trimming took off 5 bases at V and 0 bases at J, with 7 bases between the two ends. The CDR3 loop spans 14 amino acids. The CDR3 protein is CASSPASTNEKLFF. DNA for the CDR3: TGTGCCAGCAGTCCAGCATCAACTAATGAAAAACTGTTTTTT.

The V and J genes are TRBV6-5 and TRBJ2-1; D is possibly TRBD1 (6 bases). The V end was cut by 5 bases, the J end by 8 bases, with 16 bases between. This CDR3 has 14 residues. In germline, CDR1 is MNHEY, CDR2 SVGAGI. This CDR3 is CASSPEQGWDEQFF. In nucleotides, the CDR3 is TGTGCCAGCAGTCCAGAACAGGGTTGGGATGAGCAGTTCTTC.

This clonotype was seen ten or more times. The V gene is TRBV5-1, the J gene TRBJ1-6, with 9 nucleotides matching TRBD1. Trimming at V came to 2 bases and at J to 9 bases, leaving 9 bases not matched to a gene. The CDR3 covers 16 residues. In germline, CDR1 is SGHRS, CDR2 YFSETQ. The CDR3 DNA reads as TGCGCCAGCAGCTTTTCGGGACAGGGAGTTGTTTCACCCCTCCACTTT. Translation: CASSFSGQGVVSPLHF.

This clonotype was recorded at least ten times. The rearrangement joins TRBV7-6 to TRBJ2-1; TRBD2 matches 13 bases. The CDR3 runs to 15 residues. Trimming at V came to 8 bases and at J to 8 bases, leaving 9 bases not matched to a gene. Germline V gene sequence: CDR1 SGHVS, CDR2 FNYEAQ. CDR3 bases: TGTGCCAGCCGACTAGCGGGGGGTCTCTGGGATGAGCAGTTCTTC. Translation: CASRLAGGLWDEQFF.

This chain links TRBV6-5 with TRBJ2-3; 11 bases are shared with TRBD2. The CDR3 runs 17 residues. J gave up 5 bases and V 2 bases, and 9 bases lay outside the gene matches. Germline V CDR1 and CDR2: MNHEY, SVGAGI. The CDR3 coding sequence is TGTGCCAGCAGTTACAGTTTAGCGGGGGGGCGCAGAGATACGCAGTATTTT. Encoded protein: CASSYSLAGGRRDTQYF.

This clonotype was found many times. The CDR3 protein is CASSPRMLRDRGTEAFF. The CDR3 DNA sequence: TGCGCCAGCAGCCCTCGAATGTTAAGGGATCGTGGCACTGAAGCTTTCTTT. The chain carries TRBV5-1 and TRBJ1-1; D ambiguous. CDR1 and CDR2 (germline): SGHRS, YFSETQ. Trimming pared 4 bases from V and 4 bases from J, leaving 23 bases between. The CDR3 contains 17 residues. The full variable domain, completed using reference TRBV5-1 and TRBJ1-1, is KAGVTQTPRYLIKTRGQQVTLSCSPISGHRSVSWYQQTPGQGLQFLFEYFSETQRNKGNFPGRFSGRQFSNSRSEMNVSTLELGDSALYLCASSPRMLRDRGTEAFFGQGTRLTVV.

This clonotype was counted only a few times. This chain joins TRBV7-2 and TRBJ2-4; tentatively, D is TRBD1 or TRBD2 (5 bases each). Trimming left V 3 bases short and J 9 bases short, with 12 bases between. This CDR3 spans 13 amino acids. Germline V gene data show CDR1 as SGHTA and CDR2 as FQGNSA. The CDR3 is CASSFLGDGIQYF. The CDR3 nucleotides read TGTGCCAGCAGCTTTCTCGGGGACGGCATTCAGTACTTC. Full variable domain (missing parts from reference TRBV7-2 and TRBJ2-4): GAGVSQSPSNKVTEKGKDVELRCDPISGHTALYWYRQSLGQGLEFLIYFQGNSAPDKSGLPSDRFSAERTGGSVSTLTIQRTQQEDSAVYLCASSFLGDGIQYFGAGTRLSVL.

This clonotype has just a few counts. This chain connects TRBV7-2 to TRBJ1-2, with D possibly matching TRBD1 (5 bases). V lost 5 bases to trimming and J lost 2 bases, with 12 bases between them. This CDR3 has 14 residues. The germline V gene has CDR1 SGHTA and CDR2 FQGNSA. The CDR3 region is CASSQIPGNYGYTF. The CDR3 nucleotides read TGTGCCAGCAGCCAAATACCAGGGAACTATGGCTACACCTTC.

This clonotype was seen ten or more times. The V and J genes are TRBV6-5 and TRBJ2-3; possibly TRBD1 for D (7 bases). The CDR3 covers 15 residues. Germline V CDR1 and CDR2: MNHEY, SVGAGI. V lost 6 bases and J 1 base, leaving 14 bases between the germline ends. The CDR3 nucleotides read TGTGCCAGCAGCCCAGGGGGGCCGGGCACAGATACGCAGTATTTT. Translated, it gives CASSPGGPGTDTQYF.

J is TRBJ2-2 and V is TRBV13, with 7 bases aligning to TRBD1. Germline-derived CDR1 and CDR2 are PRHDT and FYEKMQ (reference sequence). The V segment lost 5 bases and the J segment 6 bases; nucleotides outside the gene matches: 12. The CDR3 extends over 16 amino acids. The CDR3 here is CASSPSDRRFPGELFF. CDR3 bases: TGTGCCAGCAGCCCTTCGGACAGGCGTTTCCCCGGGGAGCTGTTTTTT.

Ten or more counts support this clonotype. The V call is TRBV6-1, the J call TRBJ1-2; TRBD1 is a possible D gene (6 bases). The ends were cut back, 3 bases at V and 3 bases at J, with 8 bases in the middle. Germline CDR1 MNHNS, CDR2 SASEGT. This CDR3 contains 13 residues. The CDR3 nucleotides are TGTGCCAGCAGTGACGGACAGTACTATGGCTACACCTTC. Amino acid sequence: CASSDGQYYGYTF.

This clonotype was recorded many times. The chain couples TRBV6-5 to TRBJ1-5; 8 bases match TRBD1. This CDR3 spans 14 amino acids. Germline trimming cut 1 base from V and 8 bases from J; bases unmatched to any gene: 4. Germline CDR1 is MNHEY and CDR2 is SVGAGI. This CDR3 is CASSYYRGVKPQHF. In DNA form, the CDR3 reads TGTGCCAGCAGTTACTACAGGGGGGTAAAGCCCCAGCATTTT.

V is TRBV30 and J is TRBJ1-6; D possibly corresponds to TRBD1 (5 bases). The germline V gene encodes CDR1 GTSNPN and CDR2 SVGIG (reference sequence). Trimming took off 0 bases at V and 15 bases at J, with 21 bases between the two ends. The CDR3 is 15 amino acids. CDR3 nucleotides: TGTGCCTGGAGTGTAGACAGATCTAAGATTCCTATCCTCCACTTT. Its translation: CAWSVDRSKIPILHF.

This clonotype was seen at least ten times. This rearrangement joins TRBV6-2 or TRBV6-3 to TRBJ2-3; 10 nucleotides match TRBD1. Germline CDR1 and CDR2: MNHEY and SVGEGT. This CDR3 spans 14 amino acids. Germline trimming cut 10 bases from V and 3 bases from J; bases unmatched to any gene: 7. The chain's CDR3 is CATTTGGMTDTQYF. The CDR3 DNA is TGTGCCACCACGACAGGGGGCATGACAGATACGCAGTATTTT.

This clonotype turned up a few times. The chain recombines TRBV21-1 with TRBJ2-7; TRBD1, the D gene given by the table, was not confirmed from the DNA. TRBV21-1 is flagged as a pseudogene. This CDR3 is built from 14 residues. The CDR3 loop reads CASSKGQDRGEQYV. In DNA, the CDR3 is TGTGCCAGCAGCAAGGGACAGGACAGAGGCGAGCAGTACGTC.